One T cell receptor beta chain is described in this entry. The data were obtained in a study of technical replicates of blood from a handful of donors. The V gene end was trimmed by 4 bases and the J gene end by 8 bases; junction bases not matched to a gene: 5. CDR1 is SGHRS and CDR2 is YFSETQ in the germline V gene. The CDR3 spans 13 residues. Method: immunoSEQ multiplex PCR; TCRdb's copy keeps in-frame clones and lacks some. The sample lists about 88,000 clones, under 95% occurring once. The receptor was isolated from a human donor in good health. V is TRBV5-1 and J is TRBJ2-1; 8 nucleotides agree with TRBD2. Sequencing used T cells isolated from PBMCs. The CDR3 coding sequence is TGCGCCAGCAGCCACCCGGGGGGGGATGAGCAGTTCTTC. This codes for CASSHPGGDEQFF. Variable domain in full (rest from reference TRBV5-1 and TRBJ2-1): KAGVTQTPRYLIKTRGQQVTLSCSPISGHRSVSWYQQTPGQGLQFLFEYFSETQRNKGNFPGRFSGRQFSNSRSEMNVSTLELGDSALYLCASSHPGGDEQFFGPGTRLTVL.